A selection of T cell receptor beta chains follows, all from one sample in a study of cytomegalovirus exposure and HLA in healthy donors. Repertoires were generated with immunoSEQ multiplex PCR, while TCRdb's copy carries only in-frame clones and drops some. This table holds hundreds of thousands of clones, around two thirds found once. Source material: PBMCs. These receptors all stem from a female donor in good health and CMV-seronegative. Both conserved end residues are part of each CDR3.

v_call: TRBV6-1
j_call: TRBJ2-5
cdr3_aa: CASSISHQETQYF

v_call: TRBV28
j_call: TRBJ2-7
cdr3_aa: CATGEQYF

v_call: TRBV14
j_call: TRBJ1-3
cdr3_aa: CASSPTRTGGNTIYF

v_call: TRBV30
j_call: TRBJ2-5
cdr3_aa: CAWERTQGTQYF

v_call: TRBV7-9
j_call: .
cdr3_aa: CSSSLGGYEQYF

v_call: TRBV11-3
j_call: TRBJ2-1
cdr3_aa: CASSLSVQGANEQFF

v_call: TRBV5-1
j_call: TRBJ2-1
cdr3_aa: CASRTQPGQGAGEQFF

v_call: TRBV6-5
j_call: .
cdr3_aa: CASSLGYGGYEQYF

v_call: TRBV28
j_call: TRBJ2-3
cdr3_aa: CASRLRGVADTQYF

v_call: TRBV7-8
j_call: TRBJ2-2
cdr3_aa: CASSTNLDRELFF

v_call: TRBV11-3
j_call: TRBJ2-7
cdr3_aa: CASNPGGREQYF

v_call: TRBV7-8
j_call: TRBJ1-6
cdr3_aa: CASSRGTGVNSPLHF

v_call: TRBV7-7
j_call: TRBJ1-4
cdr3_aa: CASSRAPETNEKLFF

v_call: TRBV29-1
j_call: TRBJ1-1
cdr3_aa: CSVETGPGTEAFF

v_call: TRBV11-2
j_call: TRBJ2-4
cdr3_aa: CASSPKSGLAGYKNIQYF

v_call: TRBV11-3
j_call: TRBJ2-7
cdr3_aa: CASSSASGSSYEQYF

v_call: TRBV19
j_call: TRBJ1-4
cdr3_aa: CASRQSNRGRDEKLFF

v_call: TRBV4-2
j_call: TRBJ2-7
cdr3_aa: CASSSRGQGANEQYF

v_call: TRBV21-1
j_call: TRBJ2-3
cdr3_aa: CASSTLAGDPDTQYF

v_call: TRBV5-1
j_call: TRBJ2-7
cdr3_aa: CASSLVRGDSYEQYF

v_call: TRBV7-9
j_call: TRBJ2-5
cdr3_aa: CASSSPRGQEETQYF

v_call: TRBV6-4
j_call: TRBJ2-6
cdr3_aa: CASSIVAGDSGANVLTF

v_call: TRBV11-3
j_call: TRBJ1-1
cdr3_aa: CASSLDQDRGAFF

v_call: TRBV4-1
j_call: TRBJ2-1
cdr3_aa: CASSQVSSGWNEQFF

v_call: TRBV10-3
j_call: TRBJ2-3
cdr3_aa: CAISEAGLTDTQYF

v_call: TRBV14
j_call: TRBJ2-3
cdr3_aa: CASSPGTASTDTQYF

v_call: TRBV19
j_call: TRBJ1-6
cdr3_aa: CASSKTPGQGASRNSPLHF

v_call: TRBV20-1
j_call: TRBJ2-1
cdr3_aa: CSGAASGEQFF

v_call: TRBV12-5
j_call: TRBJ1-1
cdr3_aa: CASGLVGGFLNTEAFF

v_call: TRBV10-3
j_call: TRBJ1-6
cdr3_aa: CAIGREDGSPLHF

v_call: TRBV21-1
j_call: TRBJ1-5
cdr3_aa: CASSSSRQGSCQPQHF

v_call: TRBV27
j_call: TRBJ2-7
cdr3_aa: CATRGDRVGYEQYF

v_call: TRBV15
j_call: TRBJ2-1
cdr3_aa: CATSRGSSGRYNEQFF

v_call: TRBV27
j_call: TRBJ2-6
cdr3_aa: CASGTTGVSSGANVLTF

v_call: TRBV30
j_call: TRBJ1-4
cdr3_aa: CAWSLGQGLFATNEKLFF

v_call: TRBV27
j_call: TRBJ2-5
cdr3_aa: CASSSAGLAGKETQYF

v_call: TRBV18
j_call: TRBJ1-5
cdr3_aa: CASSPGDQPQHF

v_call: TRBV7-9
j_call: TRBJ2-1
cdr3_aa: CASSSSSGTGAYNEQFF

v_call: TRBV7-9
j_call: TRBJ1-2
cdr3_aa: CASSAPVSYGYTF

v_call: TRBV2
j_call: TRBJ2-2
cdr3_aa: CASSEALAGPTGELFF